This TCR beta chain came from a study of cytomegalovirus exposure and HLA in healthy donors. Broader study findings: Most TCR sequences were rare, but some public TCRs occurred in many donors.

Germline V gene lookup returns CDR1 SGHNT and CDR2 YENEEA. CDR3 length: 14 residues. V shed 5 bases, J shed 5 bases, and the junction held 5 bases outside the gene matches. Turning to this clone: The antigen remains undetermined.

Sequencing used immunoSEQ multiplex PCR; TCRdb keeps in-frame clones, though not all of them. The table records roughly 98,000 clones, around nine tenths of them present only once. Material for sequencing was PBMCs. The receptor was isolated from a woman aged 25 to 39 in good health and CMV-seronegative. The J gene is TRBJ2-3, the V gene TRBV11-3, with TRBD1 identical over 9 bases. CDR3 amino acids: CASSHRGQGDTQYF. The CDR3 DNA sequence: TGTGCCAGCAGCCACAGGGGGCAGGGAGATACGCAGTATTTT.